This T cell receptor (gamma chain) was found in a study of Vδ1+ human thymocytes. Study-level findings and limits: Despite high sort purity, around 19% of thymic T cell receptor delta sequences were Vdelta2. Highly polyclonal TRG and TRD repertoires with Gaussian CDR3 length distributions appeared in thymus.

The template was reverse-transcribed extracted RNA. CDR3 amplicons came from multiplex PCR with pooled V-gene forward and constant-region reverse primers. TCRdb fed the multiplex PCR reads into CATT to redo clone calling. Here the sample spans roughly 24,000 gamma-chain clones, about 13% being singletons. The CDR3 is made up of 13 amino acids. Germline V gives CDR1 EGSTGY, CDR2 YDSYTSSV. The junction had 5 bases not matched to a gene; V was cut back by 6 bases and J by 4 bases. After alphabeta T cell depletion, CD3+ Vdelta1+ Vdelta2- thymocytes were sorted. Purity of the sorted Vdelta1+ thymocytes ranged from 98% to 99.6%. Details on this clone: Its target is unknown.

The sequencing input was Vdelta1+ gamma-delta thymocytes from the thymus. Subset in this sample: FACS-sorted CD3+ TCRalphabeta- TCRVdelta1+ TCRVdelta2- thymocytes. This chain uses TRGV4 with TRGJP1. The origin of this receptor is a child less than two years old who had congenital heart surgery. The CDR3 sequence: CATWFYTGWFKIF. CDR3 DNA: TGTGCCACCTGGTTCTACACTGGTTGGTTCAAGATATTT.